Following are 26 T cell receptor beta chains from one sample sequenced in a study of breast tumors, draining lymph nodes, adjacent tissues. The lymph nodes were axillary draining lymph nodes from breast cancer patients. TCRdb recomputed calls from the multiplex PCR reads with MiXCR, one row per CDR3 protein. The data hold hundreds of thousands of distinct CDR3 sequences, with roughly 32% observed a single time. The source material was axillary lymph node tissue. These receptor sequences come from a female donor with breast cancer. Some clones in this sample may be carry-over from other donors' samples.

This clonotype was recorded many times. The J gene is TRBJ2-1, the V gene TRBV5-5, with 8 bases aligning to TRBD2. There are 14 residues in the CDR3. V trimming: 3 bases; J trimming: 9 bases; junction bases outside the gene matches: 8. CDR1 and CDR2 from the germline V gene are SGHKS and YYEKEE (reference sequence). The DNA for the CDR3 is TGTGCCAGCAGCTCCATGAGCGGGAGCCCTGAGCAGTTCTTC. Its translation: CASSSMSGSPEQFF.

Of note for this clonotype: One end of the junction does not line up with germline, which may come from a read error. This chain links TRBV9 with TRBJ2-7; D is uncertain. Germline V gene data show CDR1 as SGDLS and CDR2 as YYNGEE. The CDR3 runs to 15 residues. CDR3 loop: CASSVGTAGFYEPYF. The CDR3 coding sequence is TGTGCCAGCAGCGTAGGGACGGCTGGCTTCTACGAGCCGTACTTC.

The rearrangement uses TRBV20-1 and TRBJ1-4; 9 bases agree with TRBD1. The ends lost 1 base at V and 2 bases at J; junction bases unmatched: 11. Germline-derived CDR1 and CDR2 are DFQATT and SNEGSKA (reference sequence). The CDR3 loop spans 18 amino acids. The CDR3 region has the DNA TGCAGTGCTAGAGTTTCTACAGGGGGCTTGGGGACTAATGAAAAACTGTTTTTT. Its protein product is CSARVSTGGLGTNEKLFF.

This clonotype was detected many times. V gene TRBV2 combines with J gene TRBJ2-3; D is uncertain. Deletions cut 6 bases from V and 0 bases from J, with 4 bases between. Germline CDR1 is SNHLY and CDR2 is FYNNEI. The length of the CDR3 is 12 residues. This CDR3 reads CASRDSTDTQYF. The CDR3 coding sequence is TGTGCCAGCAGGGACAGCACAGATACGCAGTATTTT. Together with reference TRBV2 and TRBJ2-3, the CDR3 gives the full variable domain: EPEVTQTPSHQVTQMGQEVILRCVPISNHLYFYWYRQILGQKVEFLVSFYNNEISEKSEIFDDQFSVERPDGSNFTLKIRSTKLEDSAMYFCASRDSTDTQYFGPGTRLTVL.

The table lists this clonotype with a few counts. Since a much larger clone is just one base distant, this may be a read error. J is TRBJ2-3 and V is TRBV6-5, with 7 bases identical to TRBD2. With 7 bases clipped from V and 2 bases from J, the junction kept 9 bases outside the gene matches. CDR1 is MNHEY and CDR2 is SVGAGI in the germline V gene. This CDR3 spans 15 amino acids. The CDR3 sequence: CASKQRDRLTDTQYF. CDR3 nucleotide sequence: TGTGCCAGCAAACAGCGGGATAGGCTCACAGATACGCAGTATTTT.

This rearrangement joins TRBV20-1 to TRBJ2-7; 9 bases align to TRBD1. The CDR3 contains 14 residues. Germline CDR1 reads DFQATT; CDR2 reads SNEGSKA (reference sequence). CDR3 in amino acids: CGLRKQGATSEQYF. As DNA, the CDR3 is TGCGGCCTAAGAAAACAGGGGGCTACCTCCGAGCAGTACTTC.

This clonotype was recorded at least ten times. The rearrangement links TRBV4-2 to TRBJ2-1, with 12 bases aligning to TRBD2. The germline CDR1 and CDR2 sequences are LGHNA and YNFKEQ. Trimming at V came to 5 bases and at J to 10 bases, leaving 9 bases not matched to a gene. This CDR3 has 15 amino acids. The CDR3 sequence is CASSLRLAGDGEQFF. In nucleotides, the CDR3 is TGTGCCAGCAGCTTACGACTAGCGGGAGACGGGGAGCAGTTCTTC.

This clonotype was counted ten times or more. This CDR3 reads CASSSLDSGANVLTF. Written as DNA, the CDR3 is TGCGCCAGCAGCAGTCTGGACTCTGGGGCCAACGTCCTGACTTTC. The chain is built from TRBV5-1 and TRBJ2-6; D is uncertain. CDR1 and CDR2 (germline): SGHRS, YFSETQ. V lost 4 bases, J lost 0 bases, and 8 bases lay in between. The CDR3 contains 15 residues.

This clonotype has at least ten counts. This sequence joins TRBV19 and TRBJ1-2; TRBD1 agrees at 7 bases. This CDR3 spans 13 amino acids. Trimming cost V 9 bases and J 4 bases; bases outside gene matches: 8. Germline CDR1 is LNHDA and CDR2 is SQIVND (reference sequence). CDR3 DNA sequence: TGTGCCAGCGGGAGGGGGCTGGCCTATGGCTACACCTTC. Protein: CASGRGLAYGYTF.

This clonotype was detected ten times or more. The CDR3 DNA is TGTGCCTGGAGTGTTAGGCAGAGCACCGGGGAGCTGTTTTTT. Translation gives CAWSVRQSTGELFF. The chain combines TRBV30 with TRBJ2-2, with unresolved D. Germline CDR1 is GTSNPN and CDR2 is SVGIG (reference sequence). Trimming took off 0 bases at V and 4 bases at J, with 9 bases between the two ends. This CDR3 is 14 amino acids long.

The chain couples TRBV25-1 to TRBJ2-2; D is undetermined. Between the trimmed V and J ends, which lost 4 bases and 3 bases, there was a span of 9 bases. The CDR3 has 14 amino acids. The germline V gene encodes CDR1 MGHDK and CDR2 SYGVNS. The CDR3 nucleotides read TGTGCCAGCAGTGGTACTACACACACCGGGGAGCTGTTTTTT. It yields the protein CASSGTTHTGELFF.

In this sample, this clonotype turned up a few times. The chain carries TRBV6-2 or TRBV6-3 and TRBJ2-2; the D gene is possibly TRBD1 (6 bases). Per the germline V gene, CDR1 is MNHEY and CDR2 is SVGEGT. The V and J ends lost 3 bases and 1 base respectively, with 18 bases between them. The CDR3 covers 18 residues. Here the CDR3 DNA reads TGTGCCAGCAGTTATGCCGGGACATATCGTGGGAACACCGGGGAGCTGTTTTTT. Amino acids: CASSYAGTYRGNTGELFF.

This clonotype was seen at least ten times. CDR3 sequence reads: CASSLVDRVRLLQIGELFF. The DNA for the CDR3 is TGCGCCAGCAGCTTGGTGGATAGAGTCCGACTCCTGCAAATCGGGGAGCTGTTTTTT. V and J are TRBV5-1 and TRBJ2-2; D uncertain. CDR3 size: 19 residues. Trimming removed 0 bases at V and 7 bases at J, with 25 bases between. Germline assignment: CDR1 SGHRS and CDR2 YFSETQ. The full variable domain, with the rest looked up from reference TRBV5-1 and TRBJ2-2, is KAGVTQTPRYLIKTRGQQVTLSCSPISGHRSVSWYQQTPGQGLQFLFEYFSETQRNKGNFPGRFSGRQFSNSRSEMNVSTLELGDSALYLCASSLVDRVRLLQIGELFFGEGSRLTVL.

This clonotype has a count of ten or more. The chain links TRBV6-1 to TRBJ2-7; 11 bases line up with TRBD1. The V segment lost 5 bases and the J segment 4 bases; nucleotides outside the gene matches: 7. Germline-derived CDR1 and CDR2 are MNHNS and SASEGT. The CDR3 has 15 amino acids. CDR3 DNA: TGTGCCAGCAGTCTAGAGGGGGACAGGGGGTACGAGCAGTACTTC. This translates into CASSLEGDRGYEQYF.

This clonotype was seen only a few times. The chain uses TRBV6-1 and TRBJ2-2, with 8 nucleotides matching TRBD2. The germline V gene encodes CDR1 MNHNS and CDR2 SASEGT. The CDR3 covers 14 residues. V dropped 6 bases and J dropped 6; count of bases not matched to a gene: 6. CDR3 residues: CASRLAVGSGELFF. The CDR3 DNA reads TGTGCCAGCAGACTAGCGGTCGGATCCGGGGAGCTGTTTTTT.

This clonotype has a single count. The CDR3 reads CASGRSPEGNQPQHF. DNA of the CDR3: TGTGCTAGTGGTCGGTCCCCGGAGGGCAATCAGCCCCAGCATTTT. This rearrangement joins TRBV12-5 to TRBJ1-5; the D is unclear. The CDR3 is made up of 15 amino acids. Germline V gene data show CDR1 as LGHNT and CDR2 as FRNRAP. Trimming left V 5 bases short and J 2 bases short, with 13 bases between.

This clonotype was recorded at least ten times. This chain's CDR3 is CASSQGWDGTYGYTF. DNA for the CDR3: TGTGCCAGCAGCCAAGGGTGGGACGGGACCTATGGCTACACCTTC. J is TRBJ1-2 and V is TRBV3-1, with a weak D call TRBD1 (5 bases). This CDR3 contains 15 residues. The germline V gene encodes CDR1 LGHDT and CDR2 YNNKEL (reference sequence). Trimming removed 1 base from V and 4 bases from J, with 13 bases in between.

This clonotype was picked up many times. Written as DNA, the CDR3 is TGTGCCAGCAGAGCCTTCTCTGGGGCCAACGTCCTGACTTTC. It codes for CASRAFSGANVLTF. V and J are TRBV6-5 and TRBJ2-6; no clear D. Germline CDR1 and CDR2: MNHEY and SVGAGI. The CDR3 is 14 amino acids. Between the trimmed V and J ends, which lost 6 bases and 0 bases, there was a span of 6 bases.

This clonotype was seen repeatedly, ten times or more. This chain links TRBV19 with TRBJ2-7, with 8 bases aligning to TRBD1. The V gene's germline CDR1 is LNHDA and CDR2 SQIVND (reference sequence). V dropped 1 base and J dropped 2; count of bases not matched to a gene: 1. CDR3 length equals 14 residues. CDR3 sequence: CASSIGTGTYEQYF. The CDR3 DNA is TGTGCCAGTAGTATAGGGACAGGGACCTACGAGCAGTACTTC.

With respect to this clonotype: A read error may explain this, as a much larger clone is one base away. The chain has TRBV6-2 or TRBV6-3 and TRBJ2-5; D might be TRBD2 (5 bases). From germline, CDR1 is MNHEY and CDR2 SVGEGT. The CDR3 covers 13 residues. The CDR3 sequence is CATLSGKQETRYF. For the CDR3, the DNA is TGTGCCACCCTCAGCGGCAAACAAGAGACCCGGTACTTC.

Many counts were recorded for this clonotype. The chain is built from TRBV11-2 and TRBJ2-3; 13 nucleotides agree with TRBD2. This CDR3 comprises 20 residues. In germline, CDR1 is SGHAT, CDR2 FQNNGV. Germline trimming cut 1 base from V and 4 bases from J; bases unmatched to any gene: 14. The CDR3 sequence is CASSLGGLAGAFGRADTQYF. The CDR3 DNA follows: TGTGCCAGCAGCTTAGGAGGACTAGCGGGAGCGTTTGGGAGGGCAGATACGCAGTATTTT.

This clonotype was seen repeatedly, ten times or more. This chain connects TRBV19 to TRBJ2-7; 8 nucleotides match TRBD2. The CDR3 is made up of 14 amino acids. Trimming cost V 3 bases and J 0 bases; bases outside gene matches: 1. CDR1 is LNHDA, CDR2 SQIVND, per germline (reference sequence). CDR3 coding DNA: TGTGCCAGTAGTATGACTAGCGCCTCCTACGAGCAGTACTTC. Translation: CASSMTSASYEQYF.

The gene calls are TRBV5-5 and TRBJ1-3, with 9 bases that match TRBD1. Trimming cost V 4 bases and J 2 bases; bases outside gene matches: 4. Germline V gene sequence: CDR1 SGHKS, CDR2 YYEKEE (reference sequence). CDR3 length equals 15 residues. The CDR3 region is CASSPRQGAGNTIYF. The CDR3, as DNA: TGTGCCAGCAGCCCGAGACAGGGGGCTGGAAACACCATATATTTT.

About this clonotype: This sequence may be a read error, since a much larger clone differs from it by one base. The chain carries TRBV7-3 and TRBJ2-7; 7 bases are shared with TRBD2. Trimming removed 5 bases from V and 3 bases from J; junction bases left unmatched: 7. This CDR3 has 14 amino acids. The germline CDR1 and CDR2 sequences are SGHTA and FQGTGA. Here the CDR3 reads CASSPVERGYEQYF. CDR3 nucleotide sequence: TGTGCCAGCAGCCCGGTGGAGCGGGGCTACGAGCAGTACTTC.

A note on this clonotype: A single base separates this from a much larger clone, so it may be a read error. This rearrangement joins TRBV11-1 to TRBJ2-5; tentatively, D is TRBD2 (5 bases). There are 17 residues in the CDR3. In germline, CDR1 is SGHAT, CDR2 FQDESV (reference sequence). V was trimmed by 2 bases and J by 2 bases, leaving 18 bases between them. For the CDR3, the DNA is TGTGCCAGCAGCTTAAGAGGAGCGGCAGAGTTACAAGAGACCCAGTACTTC. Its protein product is CASSLRGAAELQETQYF.

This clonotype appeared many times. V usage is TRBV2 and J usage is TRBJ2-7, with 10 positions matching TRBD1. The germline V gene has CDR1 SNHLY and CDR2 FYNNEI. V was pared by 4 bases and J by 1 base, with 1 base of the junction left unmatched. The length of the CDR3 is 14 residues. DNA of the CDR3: TGTGCCAGCAGTGGACAGGGGGCTTCCTACGAGCAGTACTTC. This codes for CASSGQGASYEQYF.